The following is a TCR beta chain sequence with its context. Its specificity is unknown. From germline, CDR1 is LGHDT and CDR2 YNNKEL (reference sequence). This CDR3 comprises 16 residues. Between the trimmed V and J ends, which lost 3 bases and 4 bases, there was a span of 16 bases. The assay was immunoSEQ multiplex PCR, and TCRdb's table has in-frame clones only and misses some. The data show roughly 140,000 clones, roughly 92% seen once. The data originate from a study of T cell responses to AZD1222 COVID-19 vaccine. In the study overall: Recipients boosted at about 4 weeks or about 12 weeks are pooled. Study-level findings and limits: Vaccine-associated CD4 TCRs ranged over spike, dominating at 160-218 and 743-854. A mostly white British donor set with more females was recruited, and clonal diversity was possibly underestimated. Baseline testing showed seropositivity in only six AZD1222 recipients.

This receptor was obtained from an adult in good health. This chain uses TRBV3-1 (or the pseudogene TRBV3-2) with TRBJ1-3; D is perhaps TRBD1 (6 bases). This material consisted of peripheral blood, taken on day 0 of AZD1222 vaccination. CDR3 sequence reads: CASSHFAGAPGNTIYF. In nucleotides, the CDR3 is TGTGCCAGCAGCCATTTTGCAGGGGCGCCGGGAAACACCATATATTTT.